These 2 T cell receptor beta chains were sequenced from one sample in a study of blood T cell repertoires in COVID-19. Produced via immunoSEQ multiplex PCR; TCRdb's table is partial and in-frame only. The sample contains about 80,000 clones, approximately 90% of which appear only once. Sequencing was done on a sample of peripheral blood. These receptors all come from an elderly woman with acute or convalescent COVID-19.

This clone was observed a few times. CDR3 sequence reads: CASSDTTSGKYDTQYF. CDR3 bases: TGTGCCAGCAGTGACACGACTAGCGGGAAGTACGATACGCAGTATTTT. V is TRBV25-1 and J is TRBJ2-3, with TRBD2 identical over 11 bases. The length of the CDR3 is 16 residues. Germline CDR1 reads MGHDK; CDR2 reads SYGVNS. The ends lost 3 bases at V and 6 bases at J; junction bases unmatched: 8.

The V gene is TRBV11-3, the J gene TRBJ2-7; unclear D gene. Trimming took 3 bases from V and 0 from J, leaving 9 bases between them. The length of the CDR3 is 14 residues. From germline, CDR1 is SGHNT and CDR2 YENEEA. CDR3 in amino acids: CASSFDGSSYEQYF. CDR3 DNA: TGTGCCAGCAGCTTTGATGGCAGCTCCTACGAGCAGTACTTC.